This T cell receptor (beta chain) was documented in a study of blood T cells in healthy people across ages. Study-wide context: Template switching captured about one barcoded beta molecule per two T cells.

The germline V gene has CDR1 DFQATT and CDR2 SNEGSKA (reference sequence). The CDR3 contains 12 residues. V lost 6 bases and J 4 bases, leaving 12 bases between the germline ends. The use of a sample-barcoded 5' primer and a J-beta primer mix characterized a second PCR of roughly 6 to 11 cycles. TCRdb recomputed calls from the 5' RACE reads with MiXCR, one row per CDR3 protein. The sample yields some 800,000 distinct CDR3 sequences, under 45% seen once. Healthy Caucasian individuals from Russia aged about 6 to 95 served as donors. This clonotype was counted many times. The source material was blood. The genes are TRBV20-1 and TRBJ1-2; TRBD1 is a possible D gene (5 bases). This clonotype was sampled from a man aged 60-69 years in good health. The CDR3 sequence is CSATDSPYGYTF. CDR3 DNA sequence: TGCAGTGCGACCGACAGCCCCTATGGCTACACCTTC.